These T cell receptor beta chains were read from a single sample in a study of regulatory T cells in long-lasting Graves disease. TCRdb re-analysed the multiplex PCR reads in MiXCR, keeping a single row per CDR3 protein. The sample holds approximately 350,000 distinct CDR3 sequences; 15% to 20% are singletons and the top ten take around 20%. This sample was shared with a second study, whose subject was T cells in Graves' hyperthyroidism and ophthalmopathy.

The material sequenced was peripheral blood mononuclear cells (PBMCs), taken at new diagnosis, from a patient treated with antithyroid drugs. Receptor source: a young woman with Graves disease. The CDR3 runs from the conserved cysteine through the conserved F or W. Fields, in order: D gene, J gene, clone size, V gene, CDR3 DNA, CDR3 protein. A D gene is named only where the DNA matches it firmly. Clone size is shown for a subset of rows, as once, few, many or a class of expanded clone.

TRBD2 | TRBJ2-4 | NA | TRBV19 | TGTGCCAGTGGAGCGGGAAAAGGAAACATTCAGTACTTC | CASGAGKGNIQYF
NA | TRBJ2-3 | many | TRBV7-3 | TGTGCCAGCAGCTTAGCTCCGGCAGATACGCAGTATTTT | CASSLAPADTQYF
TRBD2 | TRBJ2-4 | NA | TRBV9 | TGTGCCAGCAGCCCAGGTGGGGGACTAGCGGGAAAAAACATTCAGTACTTC | CASSPGGGLAGKNIQYF
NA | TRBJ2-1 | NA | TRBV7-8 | TGTGCCAGCGGGGGTTACGGAGCTGGAAGTGAGCAGTTCTTC | CASGGYGAGSEQFF
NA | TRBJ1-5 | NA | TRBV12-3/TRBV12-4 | TGTGCCAGCACCCTTGCTGGCCAGCCCCAGCATTTT | CASTLAGQPQHF
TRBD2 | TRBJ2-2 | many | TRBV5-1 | TGCGCCAGCAGCGAACGGACTAGCGGGGAGCTGTTTTTT | CASSERTSGELFF
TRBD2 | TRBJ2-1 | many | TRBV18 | TGTGCCAGCTCACCACCTAGCGGGAGGCGGTATGAGCAGTTCTTC | CASSPPSGRRYEQFF
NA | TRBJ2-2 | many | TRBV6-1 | TGTGCCAGCTCTGAGAACACCGGGGAGCTGTTTTTT | CASSENTGELFF
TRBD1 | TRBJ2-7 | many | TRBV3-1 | TGTGCCAGCAGCTTAACTGGACAGGGGGCCTACGAGCAGTACTTC | CASSLTGQGAYEQYF
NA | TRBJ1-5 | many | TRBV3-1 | TGTGCCAGCAGCCAAGTAACGAGCCAGCCCCAGCATTTT | CASSQVTSQPQHF
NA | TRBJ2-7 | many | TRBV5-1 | TGCGCCGGCAGTAACAGCCCCAGTCGAGGCGAGCAGTACTTC | CAGSNSPSRGEQYF
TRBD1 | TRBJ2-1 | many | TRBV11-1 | TGTGCCAGCAGCCGGGACAGGTTCAATGAGCAGTTCTTC | CASSRDRFNEQFF
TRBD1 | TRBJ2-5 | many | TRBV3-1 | TGTGCCAGCAGCCAAATTACAGGGGGCGCGGGGACCCAGTACTTC | CASSQITGGAGTQYF
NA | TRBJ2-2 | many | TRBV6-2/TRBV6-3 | TGTGCCAGCACCTTGGGGGACCGAAACACCGGGGAGCTGTTTTTT | CASTLGDRNTGELFF
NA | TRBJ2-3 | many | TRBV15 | TGTGCCACCAGCAGAGACAGGGGGACTAGTTCACCCAGCACAGATACGCAGTATTTT | CATSRDRGTSSPSTDTQYF
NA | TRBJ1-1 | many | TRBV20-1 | TGCAGTGCTAGAGATAACTCACGGGGGGCTTTCTTT | CSARDNSRGAFF
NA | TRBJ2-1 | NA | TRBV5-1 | TGTGCCAGCAGCTTTAAGACTACCTTCTCCTACAATGAGCAGTTCTTC | CASSFKTTFSYNEQFF
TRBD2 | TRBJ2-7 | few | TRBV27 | TGTGCCAGCAGTTTATCCCTACTAGCGGGAGACTACGAGCAGTACTTC | CASSLSLLAGDYEQYF
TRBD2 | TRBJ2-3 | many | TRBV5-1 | TGCGCCAGCAGCAACCTAGCGGGAGTCCAACGCACCCCCACAGATACGCAGTATTTT | CASSNLAGVQRTPTDTQYF
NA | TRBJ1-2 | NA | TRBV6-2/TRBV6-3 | TGTGCCAGCAGTTACTCACGAACTAACTATGGCTACACCTTC | CASSYSRTNYGYTF
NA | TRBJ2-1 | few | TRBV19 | TGTGCCAGTAGTATTTGGGTCGGGAGTCAGTTCTTC | CASSIWVGSQFF
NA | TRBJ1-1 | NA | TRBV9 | TGTGCCAGCAGCCCCCACCAGACTGACACTGAAGCTTTCTTT | CASSPHQTDTEAFF
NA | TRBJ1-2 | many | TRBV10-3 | TGTGCCATCAGTGACGGGCCAGGGCGCGGCTACACCTTC | CAISDGPGRGYTF
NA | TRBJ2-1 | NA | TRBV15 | TGTGCCACCAGCAGAGATTACAGAAACAATGAGCAGTTCTTC | CATSRDYRNNEQFF
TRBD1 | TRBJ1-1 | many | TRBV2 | TGTGCCAGCCGAGTTCAGGGGGCGCCCTTGACTGAAGCTTTCTTT | CASRVQGAPLTEAFF
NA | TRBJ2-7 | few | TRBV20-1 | TGCAGTGCTAGGGCGACAGTTAAGGGCGAGCAGTACTTC | CSARATVKGEQYF
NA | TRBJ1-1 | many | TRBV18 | TGTGCCAGCTCACCAGCCCGGGGGGAGGGTGAAGCTTTCTTT | CASSPARGEGEAFF
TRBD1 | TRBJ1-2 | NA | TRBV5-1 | TGCGTCAGCGCTATTTCTCCGGGACAGGGGTATGGCTACACCTTC | CVSAISPGQGYGYTF
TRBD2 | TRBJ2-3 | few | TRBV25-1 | TGTGCCAGCAGTGAGGCGGGAGGAACAGATACGCAGTATTTT | CASSEAGGTDTQYF
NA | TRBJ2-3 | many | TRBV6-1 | TGTGCCAGCAGTGAACATCCCACAGATACGCAGTATTTT | CASSEHPTDTQYF
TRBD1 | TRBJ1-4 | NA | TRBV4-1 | TGCGCCAGCTCCACTCAGGGGGCCAGGGGTGAAAAACTGTTTTTT | CASSTQGARGEKLFF
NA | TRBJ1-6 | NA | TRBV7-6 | TGTGCCAGCAGCTTAGGTAGCGGTAGGGTAAATTCACCCCTCCACTTT | CASSLGSGRVNSPLHF
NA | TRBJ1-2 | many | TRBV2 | TGTGCCAGCAGACCCCAACAGGAGGCCTATGGCTACACCTTC | CASRPQQEAYGYTF